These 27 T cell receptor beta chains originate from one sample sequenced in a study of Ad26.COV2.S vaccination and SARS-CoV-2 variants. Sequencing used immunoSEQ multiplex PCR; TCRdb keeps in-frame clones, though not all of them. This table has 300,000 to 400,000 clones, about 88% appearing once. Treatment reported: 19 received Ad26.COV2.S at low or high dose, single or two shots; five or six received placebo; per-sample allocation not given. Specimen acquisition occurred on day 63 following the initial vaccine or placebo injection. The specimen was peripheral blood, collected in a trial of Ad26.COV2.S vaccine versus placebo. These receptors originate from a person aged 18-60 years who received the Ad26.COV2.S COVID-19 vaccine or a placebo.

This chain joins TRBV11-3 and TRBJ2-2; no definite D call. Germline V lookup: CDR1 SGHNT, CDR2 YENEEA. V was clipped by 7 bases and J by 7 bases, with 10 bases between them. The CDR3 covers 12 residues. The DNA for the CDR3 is TGTGCCAGCACCTTGGGTGGCGGGGAGCTGTTTTTT. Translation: CASTLGGGELFF.

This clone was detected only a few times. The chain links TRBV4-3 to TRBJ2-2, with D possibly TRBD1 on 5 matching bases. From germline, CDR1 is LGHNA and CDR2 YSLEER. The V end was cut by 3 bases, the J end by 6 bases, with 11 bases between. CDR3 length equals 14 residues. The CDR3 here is CASSHGTGSGELFF. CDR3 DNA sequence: TGCGCCAGCAGCCATGGTACAGGTTCCGGGGAGCTGTTTTTT.

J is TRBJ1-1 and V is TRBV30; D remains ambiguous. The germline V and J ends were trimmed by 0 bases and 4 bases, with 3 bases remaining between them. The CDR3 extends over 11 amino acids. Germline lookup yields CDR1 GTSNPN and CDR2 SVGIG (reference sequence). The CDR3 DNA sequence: TGTGCCTGGAGTGTATCCACTGAAGCTTTCTTT. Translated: CAWSVSTEAFF.

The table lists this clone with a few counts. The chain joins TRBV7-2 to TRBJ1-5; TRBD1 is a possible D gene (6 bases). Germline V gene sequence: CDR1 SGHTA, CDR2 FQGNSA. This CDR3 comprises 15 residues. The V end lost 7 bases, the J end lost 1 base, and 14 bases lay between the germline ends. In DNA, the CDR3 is TGTGCCAGCACCGTATCCAGGGGCAGCAATCAGCCCCAGCATTTT. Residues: CASTVSRGSNQPQHF.

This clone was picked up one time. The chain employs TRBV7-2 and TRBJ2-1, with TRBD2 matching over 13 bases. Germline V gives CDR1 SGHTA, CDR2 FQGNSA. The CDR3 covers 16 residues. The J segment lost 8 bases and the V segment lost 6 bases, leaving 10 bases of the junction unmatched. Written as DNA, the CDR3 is TGTGCCAGCAGAGGTCGGGGACTAGCGGGATGGGATGAGCAGTTCTTC. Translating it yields CASRGRGLAGWDEQFF.

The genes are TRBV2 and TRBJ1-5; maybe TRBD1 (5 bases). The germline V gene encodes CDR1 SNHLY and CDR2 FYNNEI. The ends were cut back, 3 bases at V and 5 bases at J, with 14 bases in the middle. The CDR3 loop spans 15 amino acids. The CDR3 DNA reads TGTGCCAGCAGTGACCGGCAGGGTGGCGATCAGCCCCAGCATTTT. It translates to CASSDRQGGDQPQHF.

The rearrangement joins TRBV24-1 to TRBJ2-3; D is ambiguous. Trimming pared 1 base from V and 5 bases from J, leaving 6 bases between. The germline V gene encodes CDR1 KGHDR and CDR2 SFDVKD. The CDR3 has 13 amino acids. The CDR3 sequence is CATSDLSGDTQYF. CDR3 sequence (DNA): TGTGCCACCAGTGATTTATCCGGAGATACGCAGTATTTT.

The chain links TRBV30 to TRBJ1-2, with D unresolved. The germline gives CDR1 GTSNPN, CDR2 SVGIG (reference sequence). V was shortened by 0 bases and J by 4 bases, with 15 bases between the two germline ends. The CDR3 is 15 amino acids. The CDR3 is CAWSVLSPTIYGYTF. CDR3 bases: TGTGCCTGGAGTGTACTAAGTCCCACGATCTATGGCTACACCTTC.

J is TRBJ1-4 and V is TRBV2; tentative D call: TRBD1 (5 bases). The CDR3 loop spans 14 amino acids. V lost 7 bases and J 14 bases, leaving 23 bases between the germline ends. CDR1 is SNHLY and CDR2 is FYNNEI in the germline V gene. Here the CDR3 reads CASTNGTPLKTLFF. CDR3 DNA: TGTGCCAGCACCAACGGGACGCCCTTAAAAACTCTGTTTTTT.

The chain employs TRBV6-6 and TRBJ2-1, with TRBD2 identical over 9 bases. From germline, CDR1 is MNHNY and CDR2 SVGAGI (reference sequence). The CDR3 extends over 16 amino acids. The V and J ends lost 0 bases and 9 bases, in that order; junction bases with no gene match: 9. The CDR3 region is CASSYSILAGDLEQFF. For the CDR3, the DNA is TGTGCCAGCAGTTACTCCATTTTAGCGGGAGATCTTGAGCAGTTCTTC.

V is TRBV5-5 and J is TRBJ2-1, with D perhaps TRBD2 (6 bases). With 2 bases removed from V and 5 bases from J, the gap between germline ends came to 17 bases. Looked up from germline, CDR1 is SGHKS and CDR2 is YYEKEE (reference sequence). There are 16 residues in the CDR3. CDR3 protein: CASSFLAGSLNNEQFF. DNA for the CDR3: TGTGCCAGCAGCTTCCTTGCGGGGTCGTTAAACAATGAGCAGTTCTTC. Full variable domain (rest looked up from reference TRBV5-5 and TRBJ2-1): DAGVTQSPTHLIKTRGQQVTLRCSPISGHKSVSWYQQVLGQGPQFIFQYYEKEERGRGNFPDRFSARQFPNYSSELNVNALLLGDSALYLCASSFLAGSLNNEQFFGPGTRLTVL.

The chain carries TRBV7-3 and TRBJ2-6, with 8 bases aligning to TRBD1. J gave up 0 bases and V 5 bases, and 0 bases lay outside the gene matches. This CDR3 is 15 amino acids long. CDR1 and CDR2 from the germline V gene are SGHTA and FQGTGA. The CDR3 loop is CASSGQGSGANVLTF. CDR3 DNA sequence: TGTGCCAGCAGCGGACAGGGCTCTGGGGCCAACGTCCTGACTTTC.

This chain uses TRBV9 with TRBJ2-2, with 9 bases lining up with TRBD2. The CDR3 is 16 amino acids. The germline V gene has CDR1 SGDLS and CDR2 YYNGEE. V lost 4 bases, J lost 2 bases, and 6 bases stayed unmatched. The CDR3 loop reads CASSPREGGNTGELFF. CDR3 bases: TGTGCCAGCAGCCCGCGGGAGGGGGGTAACACCGGGGAGCTGTTTTTT.

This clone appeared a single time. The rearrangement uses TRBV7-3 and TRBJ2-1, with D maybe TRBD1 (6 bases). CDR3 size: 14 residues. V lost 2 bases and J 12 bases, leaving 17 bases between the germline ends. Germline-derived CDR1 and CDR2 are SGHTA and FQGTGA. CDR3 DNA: TGTGCCAGCAGCTTAGGGGCAGGGGAGCCCGTGCAGTTCTTC. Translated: CASSLGAGEPVQFF.

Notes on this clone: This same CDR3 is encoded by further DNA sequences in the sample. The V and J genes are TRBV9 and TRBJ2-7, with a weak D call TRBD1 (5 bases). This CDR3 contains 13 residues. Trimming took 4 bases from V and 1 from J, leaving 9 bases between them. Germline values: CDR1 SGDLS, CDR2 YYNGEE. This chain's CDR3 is CASSPRTSYEQYF. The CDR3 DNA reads TGTGCCAGCAGCCCACGGACATCCTACGAGCAGTACTTC.

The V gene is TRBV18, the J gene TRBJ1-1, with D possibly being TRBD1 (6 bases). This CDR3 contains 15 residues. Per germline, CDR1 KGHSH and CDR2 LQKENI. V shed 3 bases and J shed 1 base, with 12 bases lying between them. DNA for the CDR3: TGTGCCAGCTCACCTAGCCAAGGGGGGAACACTGAAGCTTTCTTT. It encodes CASSPSQGGNTEAFF.

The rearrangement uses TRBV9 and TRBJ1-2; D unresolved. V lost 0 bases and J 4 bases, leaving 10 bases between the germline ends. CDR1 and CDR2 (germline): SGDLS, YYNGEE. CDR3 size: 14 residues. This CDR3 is CASSVGLIAYGYTF. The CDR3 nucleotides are TGTGCCAGCAGCGTAGGACTGATAGCCTATGGCTACACCTTC.

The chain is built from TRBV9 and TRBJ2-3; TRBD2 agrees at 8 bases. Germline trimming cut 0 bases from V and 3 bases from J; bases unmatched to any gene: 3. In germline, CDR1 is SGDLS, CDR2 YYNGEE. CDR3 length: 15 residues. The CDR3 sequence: CASSVGVAGTDTQYF. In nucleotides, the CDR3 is TGTGCCAGCAGCGTAGGAGTAGCGGGGACAGATACGCAGTATTTT.

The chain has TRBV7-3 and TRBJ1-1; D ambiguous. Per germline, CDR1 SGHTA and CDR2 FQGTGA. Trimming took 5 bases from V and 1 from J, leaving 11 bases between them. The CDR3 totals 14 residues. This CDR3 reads CASSPDSRNTEAFF. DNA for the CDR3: TGTGCCAGCAGCCCAGACTCTAGGAACACTGAAGCTTTCTTT.

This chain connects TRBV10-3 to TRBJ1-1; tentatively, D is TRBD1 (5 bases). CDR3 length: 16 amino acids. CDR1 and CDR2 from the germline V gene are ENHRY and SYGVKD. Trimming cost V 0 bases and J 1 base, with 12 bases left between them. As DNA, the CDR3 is TGTGCCATCAGTGAGTCATGGGGAAGGGGGAACACTGAAGCTTTCTTT. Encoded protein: CAISESWGRGNTEAFF.

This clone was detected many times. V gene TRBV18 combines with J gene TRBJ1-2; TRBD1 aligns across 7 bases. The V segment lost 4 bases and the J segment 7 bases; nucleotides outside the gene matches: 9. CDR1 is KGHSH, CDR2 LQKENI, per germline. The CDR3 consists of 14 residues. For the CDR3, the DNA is TGTGCCAGCTCACTACGTGAGGGGGCGGTTGGCTACACCTTC. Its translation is CASSLREGAVGYTF.

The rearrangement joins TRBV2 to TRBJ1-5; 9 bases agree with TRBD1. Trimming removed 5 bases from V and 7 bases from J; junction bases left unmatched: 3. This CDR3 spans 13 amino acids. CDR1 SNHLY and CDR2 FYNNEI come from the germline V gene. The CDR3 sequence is CASSKDRGQPQHF. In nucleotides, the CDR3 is TGTGCCAGCAGTAAGGACAGGGGACAGCCCCAGCATTTT.

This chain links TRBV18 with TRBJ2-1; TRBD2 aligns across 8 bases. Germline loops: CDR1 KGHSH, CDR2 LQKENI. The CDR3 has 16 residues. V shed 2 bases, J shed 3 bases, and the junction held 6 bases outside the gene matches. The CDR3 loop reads CASSPIIAGSYNEQFF. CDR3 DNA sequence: TGTGCCAGCTCACCAATAATAGCGGGAAGCTACAATGAGCAGTTCTTC.

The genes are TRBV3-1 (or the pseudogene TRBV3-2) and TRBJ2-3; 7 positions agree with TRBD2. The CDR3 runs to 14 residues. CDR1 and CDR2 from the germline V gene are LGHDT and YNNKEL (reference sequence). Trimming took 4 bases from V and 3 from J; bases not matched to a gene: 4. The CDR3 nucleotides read TGTGCCAGCAGCCCGCGGGAGAGGACAGATACGCAGTATTTT. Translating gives CASSPRERTDTQYF.

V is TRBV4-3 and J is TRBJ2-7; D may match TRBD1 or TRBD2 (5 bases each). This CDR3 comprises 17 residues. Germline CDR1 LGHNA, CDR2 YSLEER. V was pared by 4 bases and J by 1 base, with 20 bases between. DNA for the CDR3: TGCGCCAGCAGCCCCTCAACCTTCCGGGACCCATCCTACGAGCAGTACTTC. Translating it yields CASSPSTFRDPSYEQYF.

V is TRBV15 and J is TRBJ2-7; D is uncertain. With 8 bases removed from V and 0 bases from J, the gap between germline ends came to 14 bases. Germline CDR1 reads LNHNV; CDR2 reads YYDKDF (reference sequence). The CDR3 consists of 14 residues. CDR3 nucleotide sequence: TGTGCCACCGCGCCCCTAAGGGACTCCTACGAGCAGTACTTC. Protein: CATAPLRDSYEQYF.

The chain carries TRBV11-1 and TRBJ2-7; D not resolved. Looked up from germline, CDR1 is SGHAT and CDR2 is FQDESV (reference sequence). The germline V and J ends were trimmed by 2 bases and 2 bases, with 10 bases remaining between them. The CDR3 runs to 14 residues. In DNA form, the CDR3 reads TGTGCCAGCAGCTTAACCCCCTTCCCCTACGAGCAGTACTTC. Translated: CASSLTPFPYEQYF.